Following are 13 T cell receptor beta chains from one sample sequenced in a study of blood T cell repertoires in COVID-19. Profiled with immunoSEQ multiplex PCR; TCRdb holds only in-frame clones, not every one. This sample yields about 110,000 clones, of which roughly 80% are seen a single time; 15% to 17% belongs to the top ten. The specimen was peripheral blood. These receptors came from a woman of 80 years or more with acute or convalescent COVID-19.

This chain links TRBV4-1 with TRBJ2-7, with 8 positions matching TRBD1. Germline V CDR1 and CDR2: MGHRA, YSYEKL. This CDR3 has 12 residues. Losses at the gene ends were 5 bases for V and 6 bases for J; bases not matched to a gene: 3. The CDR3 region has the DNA TGCGCCAGCAGCTACAGGGGGAGCGAGCAGTACGTC. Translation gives CASSYRGSEQYV.

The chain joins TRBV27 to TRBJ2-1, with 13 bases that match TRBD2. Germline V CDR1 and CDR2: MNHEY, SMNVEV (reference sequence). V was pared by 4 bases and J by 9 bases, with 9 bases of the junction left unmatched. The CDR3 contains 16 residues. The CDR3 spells CASSYWTSGSLGEQFF. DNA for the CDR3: TGTGCCAGCAGTTACTGGACTAGCGGGAGTTTAGGTGAGCAGTTCTTC.

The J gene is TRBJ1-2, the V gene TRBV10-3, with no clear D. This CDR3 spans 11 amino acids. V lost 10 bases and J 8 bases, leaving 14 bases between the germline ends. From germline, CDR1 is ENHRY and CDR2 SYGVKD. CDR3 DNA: TGTGCCAGTAGGAGTTTCTTCGGCTACACCTTC. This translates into CASRSFFGYTF.

The CDR3 DNA is TGTGCCAGCAGTTTAAAGGAGGGGACTGAAGCTTTCTTT. Encoded protein: CASSLKEGTEAFF. The V and J genes are TRBV12-3 or TRBV12-4 and TRBJ1-1, with D possibly matching TRBD1 (5 bases). Trimming pared 2 bases from V and 5 bases from J, leaving 9 bases between. The CDR3 is 13 amino acids.

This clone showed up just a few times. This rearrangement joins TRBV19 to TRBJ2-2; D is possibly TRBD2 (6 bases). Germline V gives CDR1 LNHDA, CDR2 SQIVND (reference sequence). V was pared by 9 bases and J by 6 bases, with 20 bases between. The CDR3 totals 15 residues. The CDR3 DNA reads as TGTGCCAGCACTCCGGGACTTTCAGTCCCCGGGGAGCTGTTTTTT. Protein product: CASTPGLSVPGELFF. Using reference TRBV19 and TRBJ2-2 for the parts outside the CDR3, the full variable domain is DGGITQSPKYLFRKEGQNVTLSCEQNLNHDAMYWYRQDPGQGLRLIYYSQIVNDFQKGDIAEGYSVSREKKESFPLTVTSAQKNPTAFYLCASTPGLSVPGELFFGEGSRLTVL.

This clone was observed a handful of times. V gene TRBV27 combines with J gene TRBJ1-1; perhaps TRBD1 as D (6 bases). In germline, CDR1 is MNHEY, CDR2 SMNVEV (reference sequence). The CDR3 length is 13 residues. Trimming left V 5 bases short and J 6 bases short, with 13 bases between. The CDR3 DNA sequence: TGTGCCAGCAGTGCTGGGGGGGGGCCTGAAGCTTTCTTT. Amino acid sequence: CASSAGGGPEAFF.

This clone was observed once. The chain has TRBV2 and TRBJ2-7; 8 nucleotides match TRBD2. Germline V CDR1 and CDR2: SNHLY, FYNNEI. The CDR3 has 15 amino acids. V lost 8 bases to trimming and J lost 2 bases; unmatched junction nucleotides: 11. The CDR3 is CASLGSETSAYEQYF. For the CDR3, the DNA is TGTGCCAGCTTAGGGTCCGAGACTAGCGCCTACGAGCAGTACTTC.

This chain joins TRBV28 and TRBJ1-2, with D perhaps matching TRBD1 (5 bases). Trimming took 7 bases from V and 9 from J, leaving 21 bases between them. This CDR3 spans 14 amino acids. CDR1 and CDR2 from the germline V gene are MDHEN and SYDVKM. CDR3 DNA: TGTGCCAGCACCCCCCGTACTGTCAGGGTTAGCTACACCTTC. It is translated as CASTPRTVRVSYTF.

In nucleotides, the CDR3 is TGTGCCACCAGCCCCGGCGCAGGGGACCCCTACGAGCAGTACTTC. It is translated as CATSPGAGDPYEQYF. J is TRBJ2-7 and V is TRBV15, with D possibly being TRBD1 (6 bases). The CDR3 totals 15 residues. V lost 5 bases, J lost 2 bases, and 16 bases lay in between. CDR1 is LNHNV and CDR2 is YYDKDF in the germline V gene (reference sequence). Combining the CDR3 with reference TRBV15 and TRBJ2-7 gives the whole variable domain DAMVIQNPRYQVTQFGKPVTLSCSQTLNHNVMYWYQQKSSQAPKLLFHYYDKDFNNEADTPDNFQSRRPNTSFCFLDIRSPGLGDTAMYLCATSPGAGDPYEQYFGPGTRLTVT.

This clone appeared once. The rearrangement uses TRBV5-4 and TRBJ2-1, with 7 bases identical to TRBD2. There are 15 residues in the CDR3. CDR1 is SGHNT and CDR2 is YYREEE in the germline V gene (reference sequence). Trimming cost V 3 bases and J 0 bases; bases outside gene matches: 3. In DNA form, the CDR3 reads TGTGCCAGCAGCTCAAGCGGGGACTCCTACAATGAGCAGTTCTTC. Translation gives CASSSSGDSYNEQFF.

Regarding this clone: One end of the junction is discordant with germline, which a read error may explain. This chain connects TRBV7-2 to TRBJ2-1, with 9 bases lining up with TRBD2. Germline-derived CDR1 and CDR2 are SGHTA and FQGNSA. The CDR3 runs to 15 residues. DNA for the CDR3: TGTGCCAGCAGGGCGCTAGCGGGGTCCTACAGTGAGCAGTTCTTC. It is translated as CASRALAGSYSEQFF.

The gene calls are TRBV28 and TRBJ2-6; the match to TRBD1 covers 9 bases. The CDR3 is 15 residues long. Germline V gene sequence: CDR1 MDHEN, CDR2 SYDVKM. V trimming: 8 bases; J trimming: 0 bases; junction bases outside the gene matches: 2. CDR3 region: CASGTGSSGANVLTF. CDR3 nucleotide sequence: TGTGCCAGCGGGACAGGGAGCTCTGGGGCCAACGTCCTGACTTTC.

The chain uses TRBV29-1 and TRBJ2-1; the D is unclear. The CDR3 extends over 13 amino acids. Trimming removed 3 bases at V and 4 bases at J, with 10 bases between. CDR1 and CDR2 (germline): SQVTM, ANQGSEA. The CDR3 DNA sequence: TGCAGCGTTGAGCGTAGCCTTTACAATGAGCAGTTCTTC. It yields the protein CSVERSLYNEQFF.